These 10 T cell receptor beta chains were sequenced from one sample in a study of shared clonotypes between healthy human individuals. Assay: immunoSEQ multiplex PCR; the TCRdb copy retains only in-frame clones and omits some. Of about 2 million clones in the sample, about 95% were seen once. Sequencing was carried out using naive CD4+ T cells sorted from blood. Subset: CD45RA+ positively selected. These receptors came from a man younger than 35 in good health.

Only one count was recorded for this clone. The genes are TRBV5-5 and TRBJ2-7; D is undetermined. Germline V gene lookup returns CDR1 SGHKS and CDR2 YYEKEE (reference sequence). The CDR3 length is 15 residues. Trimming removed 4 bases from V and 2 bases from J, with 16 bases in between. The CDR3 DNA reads TGTGCCAGCAGCAATGAGGTATGGCAGACCTACGAGCAGTACTTC. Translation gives CASSNEVWQTYEQYF. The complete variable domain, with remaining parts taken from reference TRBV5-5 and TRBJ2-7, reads DAGVTQSPTHLIKTRGQQVTLRCSPISGHKSVSWYQQVLGQGPQFIFQYYEKEERGRGNFPDRFSARQFPNYSSELNVNALLLGDSALYLCASSNEVWQTYEQYFGPGTRLTVT.

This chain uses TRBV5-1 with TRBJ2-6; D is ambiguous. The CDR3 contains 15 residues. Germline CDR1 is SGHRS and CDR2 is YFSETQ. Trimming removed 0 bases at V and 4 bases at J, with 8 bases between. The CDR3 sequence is CASSLVPEGANVLTF. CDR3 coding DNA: TGCGCCAGCAGCTTGGTACCGGAGGGGGCCAACGTCCTGACTTTC.

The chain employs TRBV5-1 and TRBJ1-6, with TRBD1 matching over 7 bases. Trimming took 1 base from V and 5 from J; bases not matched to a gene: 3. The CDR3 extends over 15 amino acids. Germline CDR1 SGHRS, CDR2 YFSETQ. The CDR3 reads CASSLRGTDNSPLHF. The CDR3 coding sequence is TGCGCCAGCAGCTTGCGAGGGACAGATAATTCACCCCTCCACTTT.

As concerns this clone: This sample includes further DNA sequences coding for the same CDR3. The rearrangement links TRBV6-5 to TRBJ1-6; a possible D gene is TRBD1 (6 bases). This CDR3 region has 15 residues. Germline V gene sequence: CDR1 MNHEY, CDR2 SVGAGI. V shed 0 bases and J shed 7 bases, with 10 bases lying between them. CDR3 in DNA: TGTGCCAGCAGTTACTCTACAGGGCGGAATTCACCCCTCCACTTT. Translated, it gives CASSYSTGRNSPLHF.

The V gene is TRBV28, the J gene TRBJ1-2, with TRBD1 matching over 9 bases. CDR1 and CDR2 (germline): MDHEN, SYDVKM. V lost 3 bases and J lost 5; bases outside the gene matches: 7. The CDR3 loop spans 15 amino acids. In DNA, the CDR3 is TGTGCCAGCAGTTTGACCCCGGGACAGGGATATGGCTACACCTTC. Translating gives CASSLTPGQGYGYTF.

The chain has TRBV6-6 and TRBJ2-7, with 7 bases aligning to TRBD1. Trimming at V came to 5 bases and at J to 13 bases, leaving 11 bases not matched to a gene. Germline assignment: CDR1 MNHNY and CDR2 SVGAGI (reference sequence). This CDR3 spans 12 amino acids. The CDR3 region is CASSNPETGIYF. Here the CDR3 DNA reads TGTGCCAGCAGTAACCCCGAGACAGGGATCTACTTC.

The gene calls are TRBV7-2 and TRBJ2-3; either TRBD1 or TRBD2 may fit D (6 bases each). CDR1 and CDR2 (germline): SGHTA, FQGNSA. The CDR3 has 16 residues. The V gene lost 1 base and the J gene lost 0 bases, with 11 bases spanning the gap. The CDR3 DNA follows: TGTGCCAGCAGCTTAGGAGGGGGGCGTAGCACAGATACGCAGTATTTT. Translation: CASSLGGGRSTDTQYF.

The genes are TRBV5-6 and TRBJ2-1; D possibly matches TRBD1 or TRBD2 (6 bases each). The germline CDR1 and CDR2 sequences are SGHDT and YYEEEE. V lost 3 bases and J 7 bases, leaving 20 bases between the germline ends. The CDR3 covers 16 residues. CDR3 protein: CASSSGGTVGGNEQFF. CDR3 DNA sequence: TGTGCCAGCAGCTCGGGTGGGACTGTAGGGGGAAATGAGCAGTTCTTC.

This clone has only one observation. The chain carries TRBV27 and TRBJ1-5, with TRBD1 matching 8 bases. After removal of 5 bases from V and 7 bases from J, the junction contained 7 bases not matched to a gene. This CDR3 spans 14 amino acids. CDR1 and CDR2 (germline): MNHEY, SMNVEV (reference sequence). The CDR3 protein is CASSLLDRVQPQHF. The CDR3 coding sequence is TGTGCCAGCAGTCTCCTGGACAGGGTGCAGCCCCAGCATTTT.

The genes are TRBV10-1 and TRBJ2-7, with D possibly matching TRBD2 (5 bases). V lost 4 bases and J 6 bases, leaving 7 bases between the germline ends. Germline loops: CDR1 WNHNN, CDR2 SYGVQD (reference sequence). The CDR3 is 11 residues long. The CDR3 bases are TGCGCCAGCAGTGGAGCGGCCGAGCAGTACTTC. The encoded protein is CASSGAAEQYF.